This T cell receptor beta chain was recorded in a study of beta chain features in type 1 diabetes. A remark on this clone: No antigen is known for it.

Approximately 110 mL of blood, on average, came from one heparinised draw per donor. Expressed TCRB transcripts were sequenced, since all the RNA that had been isolated was reverse transcribed. TCRdb's copy holds only in-frame clones and misses some; the assay was immunoSEQ multiplex PCR. The data show more than 250,000 clones, around 25% seen once. Per the germline V gene, CDR1 is SGHRS and CDR2 is YFSETQ. The CDR3 runs 11 residues. V lost 4 bases to trimming and J lost 11 bases; unmatched junction nucleotides: 5. Regarding the study as a whole: The naive, central memory and Treg TCRB repertoires looked more alike in patients than they did in healthy donors. Moderate but significant shortening of TCRB CDR3s was recorded in all four CD4+ subsets from Type 1 diabetes patients.

The chain links TRBV5-1 to TRBJ1-1; TRBD1 aligns across 7 bases. Sequenced input: naive CD4+ T cells from blood. This TCR was sampled from a woman in her twenties or thirties with type 1 diabetes. The chain's CDR3 is CASSGDRVAFF. CDR3 DNA sequence: TGCGCCAGCAGCGGTGACAGGGTGGCTTTCTTT.